One and the same sample provided the 21 T cell receptor beta chains below, sequenced in a study of T cell clonotyping in hematopoietic cell transplantation. Using immunoSEQ multiplex PCR, the repertoire was profiled, and TCRdb retains in-frame clones only, with some absent. The sample has roughly 28,000 clones, 93% seen once; the top ten hold 2% to 2.5%. The sample's time point: recipient sample about 28 days before transplant, after cytoreduction. The material was peripheral blood mononuclear cells, obtained before stem cell transplant. These receptors all come from a man aged 45 to 65 with acute myeloid leukemia. Some clones in this sample may be carry-over from other donors' samples.

CDR3 in DNA: TGTGCCAGCAGTTTAGGGCAGGGAAGGGGTGAAAAACTGTTTTTT. This codes for CASSLGQGRGEKLFF. This chain uses TRBV28 with TRBJ1-4; the D gene is possibly TRBD1 (5 bases). V was pared by 2 bases and J by 7 bases, with 14 bases between. Germline V gives CDR1 MDHEN, CDR2 SYDVKM. The CDR3 loop spans 15 amino acids.

The V and J genes are TRBV7-2 and TRBJ1-2; weak D call: TRBD1 (5 bases). Germline V gene lookup returns CDR1 SGHTA and CDR2 FQGNSA. The V end was cut by 5 bases, the J end by 7 bases, with 8 bases between. The CDR3 covers 11 residues. The CDR3: CASSRDSGYTF. CDR3 DNA sequence: TGTGCCAGCAGCCGGGACTCTGGCTACACCTTC. Together with reference TRBV7-2 and TRBJ1-2, the CDR3 gives the full variable domain: GAGVSQSPSNKVTEKGKDVELRCDPISGHTALYWYRQSLGQGLEFLIYFQGNSAPDKSGLPSDRFSAERTGGSVSTLTIQRTQQEDSAVYLCASSRDSGYTFGSGTRLTVV.

The rearrangement links TRBV19 to TRBJ2-6; no firm D call. CDR1 is LNHDA, CDR2 SQIVND, per germline (reference sequence). Trimming removed 8 bases from V and 0 bases from J, with 17 bases in between. This CDR3 has 17 residues. CDR3 loop: CASAPERGSSGANVLTF. CDR3 DNA: TGTGCCAGTGCCCCCGAACGCGGAAGCTCTGGGGCCAACGTCCTGACTTTC.

The chain is built from TRBV18 and TRBJ2-2; D might be TRBD2 (6 bases). The germline gives CDR1 KGHSH, CDR2 LQKENI. The V end lost 8 bases, the J end lost 2 bases, and 12 bases lay between the germline ends. The CDR3 contains 14 residues. The CDR3 spells CASHLGGNTGELFF. CDR3 coding DNA: TGTGCCAGCCACCTCGGGGGAAACACCGGGGAGCTGTTTTTT.

The CDR3 DNA sequence: TGTGCCAGCAGCTTAGAGTCGCGGGGAAGTACATCCTACGAGCAGTACTTC. It yields the protein CASSLESRGSTSYEQYF. This sequence joins TRBV7-2 and TRBJ2-7, with a possible D match to TRBD2 (6 bases). This CDR3 spans 17 amino acids. Looked up from germline, CDR1 is SGHTA and CDR2 is FQGNSA. Trimming took 1 base from V and 1 from J, leaving 17 bases between them.

V usage is TRBV5-5 and J usage is TRBJ1-5; D may be TRBD1 (5 bases). This CDR3 is 14 amino acids long. CDR1 is SGHKS and CDR2 is YYEKEE in the germline V gene (reference sequence). V lost 2 bases and J lost 7, with 13 bases in between. CDR3 DNA: TGTGCCAGCAGCTTAGTAACAGGCTCGCAGCCCCAGCATTTT. It encodes CASSLVTGSQPQHF.

The J gene is TRBJ2-7, the V gene TRBV4-3, with D hard to call. The CDR3 runs 16 residues. Germline V gene lookup returns CDR1 LGHNA and CDR2 YSLEER. The germline V and J ends were trimmed by 0 bases and 2 bases, with 14 bases remaining between them. The CDR3 sequence is CASSQDDGSLPYEQYF. The CDR3 nucleotides are TGCGCCAGCAGCCAAGATGACGGTAGCTTACCCTACGAGCAGTACTTC.

The chain uses TRBV30 and TRBJ2-5; 9 nucleotides align to TRBD1. Losses at the gene ends were 3 bases for V and 5 bases for J; bases not matched to a gene: 7. Germline CDR1 reads GTSNPN; CDR2 reads SVGIG (reference sequence). This CDR3 contains 14 residues. The CDR3 sequence is CAWREQGARETQYF. The DNA of the CDR3 is TGTGCCTGGAGGGAACAGGGGGCGAGGGAGACCCAGTACTTC.

V gene TRBV7-2 combines with J gene TRBJ2-5; 7 positions agree with TRBD2. The CDR3 contains 15 residues. After removal of 3 bases from V and 2 bases from J, the junction contained 6 bases not matched to a gene. Looked up from germline, CDR1 is SGHTA and CDR2 is FQGNSA. The CDR3 DNA reads TGTGCCAGCAGCTTCAATGGACTAGGGCAAGAGACCCAGTACTTC. Translation gives CASSFNGLGQETQYF. Supplemented by reference TRBV7-2 and TRBJ2-5, the full variable domain reads GAGVSQSPSNKVTEKGKDVELRCDPISGHTALYWYRQSLGQGLEFLIYFQGNSAPDKSGLPSDRFSAERTGGSVSTLTIQRTQQEDSAVYLCASSFNGLGQETQYFGPGTRLLVL.

CDR3 in amino acids: CASSDTSGDNSPLHF. The DNA of the CDR3 is TGTGCCAGCAGCGATACATCGGGGGATAATTCACCCCTCCACTTT. This chain connects TRBV25-1 to TRBJ1-6, with D perhaps TRBD1 (5 bases). V gave up 6 bases and J gave up 5 bases, with 14 bases separating them. Germline V gene lookup returns CDR1 MGHDK and CDR2 SYGVNS. This CDR3 contains 15 residues.

The chain is built from TRBV6-6 and TRBJ2-2; D might be TRBD1 or TRBD2, each matching 6 bases. CDR3 size: 12 residues. Germline V gene data show CDR1 as MNHNY and CDR2 as SVGAGI (reference sequence). The ends were cut back, 6 bases at V and 8 bases at J, with 10 bases in the middle. CDR3: CASRGGSGELFF. In DNA, the CDR3 is TGTGCCAGCAGAGGGGGGAGTGGGGAGCTGTTTTTT.

The rearrangement uses TRBV30 and TRBJ1-5; TRBD1 is a possible D gene (6 bases). Germline V gene lookup returns CDR1 GTSNPN and CDR2 SVGIG (reference sequence). V shed 3 bases and J shed 7 bases, with 16 bases lying between them. The CDR3 sequence is 14 residues long. DNA for the CDR3: TGTGCCTGGAGCCTGAGACAGGAGCTACAGCCCCAGCATTTT. Amino acids: CAWSLRQELQPQHF.

The gene calls are TRBV2 and TRBJ1-1; unclear D gene. V was pared by 3 bases and J by 3 bases, with 11 bases between. The germline V gene has CDR1 SNHLY and CDR2 FYNNEI. The CDR3 has 14 amino acids. The CDR3 DNA reads TGTGCCAGCAGTGACGAGGGTACCGACACTGAAGCTTTCTTT. Its protein is CASSDEGTDTEAFF. The full variable domain, with the rest looked up from reference TRBV2 and TRBJ1-1, is EPEVTQTPSHQVTQMGQEVILRCVPISNHLYFYWYRQILGQKVEFLVSFYNNEISEKSEIFDDQFSVERPDGSNFTLKIRSTKLEDSAMYFCASSDEGTDTEAFFGQGTRLTVV.

The chain joins TRBV5-1 to TRBJ2-2; possible D gene TRBD1, 5 bases. This CDR3 contains 14 residues. The germline gives CDR1 SGHRS, CDR2 YFSETQ. Deletions cut 6 bases from V and 4 bases from J, with 13 bases between. In nucleotides, the CDR3 is TGCGCCAGCACGTCCACGCAGGGCACCGGGGAGCTGTTTTTT. This sequence encodes CASTSTQGTGELFF.

The chain links TRBV19 to TRBJ1-2; the D gene is possibly TRBD1 (5 bases). The CDR3 totals 16 residues. Germline values: CDR1 LNHDA, CDR2 SQIVND (reference sequence). Trimming took 3 bases from V and 2 from J, leaving 16 bases between them. Here the CDR3 reads CASSMAGQLGNYGYTF. CDR3 coding DNA: TGTGCCAGTAGTATGGCAGGGCAACTCGGGAACTATGGCTACACCTTC.

This CDR3 is CASSFRLYSGELFF. The DNA for the CDR3 is TGTGCCAGCAGTTTTCGGCTTTATTCCGGGGAGCTGTTTTTT. The chain is built from TRBV28 and TRBJ2-2, with D uncertain. CDR3 length: 14 residues. Between the trimmed V and J ends, which lost 3 bases and 6 bases, there was a span of 11 bases. The germline V gene encodes CDR1 MDHEN and CDR2 SYDVKM.

The CDR3 region is CASSATGGQETQYF. DNA for the CDR3: TGTGCCAGCAGCGCAACAGGGGGGCAAGAGACCCAGTACTTC. The chain uses TRBV11-3 and TRBJ2-5; 8 bases align to TRBD1. From germline, CDR1 is SGHNT and CDR2 YENEEA. This CDR3 has 14 residues. V shed 5 bases and J 2 bases; nucleotides not matched to a gene: 4.

The chain joins TRBV5-6 to TRBJ2-7; D may be TRBD1 (5 bases). Trimming took off 0 bases at V and 0 bases at J, with 10 bases between the two ends. The CDR3 covers 15 residues. Germline loops: CDR1 SGHDT, CDR2 YYEEEE. This CDR3 reads CASSLVGQGSYEQYF. The CDR3 bases are TGTGCCAGCAGCTTGGTGGGCCAGGGCTCCTACGAGCAGTACTTC. Full variable domain (remainder filled in from reference TRBV5-6 and TRBJ2-7): DAGVTQSPTHLIKTRGQQVTLRCSPKSGHDTVSWYQQALGQGPQFIFQYYEEEERQRGNFPDRFSGHQFPNYSSELNVNALLLGDSALYLCASSLVGQGSYEQYFGPGTRLTVT.

J is TRBJ1-1 and V is TRBV5-1; D perhaps matches TRBD1 (5 bases). Deletions cut 0 bases from V and 4 bases from J, with 13 bases between. The CDR3 is 15 residues long. The germline V gene encodes CDR1 SGHRS and CDR2 YFSETQ. The CDR3, as DNA: TGCGCCAGCAGCTTGGGGACGGTTGGGGGCACTGAAGCTTTCTTT. It translates to CASSLGTVGGTEAFF.

This clone has a single count. This CDR3 reads CASRDLRGADYGYTF. The CDR3 nucleotides are TGTGCCAGCCGCGACTTAAGGGGGGCGGACTATGGCTACACCTTC. The J gene is TRBJ1-2, the V gene TRBV28, with a weak D call TRBD1 (6 bases). Germline V lookup: CDR1 MDHEN, CDR2 SYDVKM. The CDR3 spans 15 residues. Trimming shortened V by 8 bases and J by 3 bases, and 19 bases separated the two germline ends.

CDR3 in amino acids: CAWSEETTSNTEAFF. In DNA form, the CDR3 reads TGTGCCTGGAGTGAAGAGACCACATCGAACACTGAAGCTTTCTTT. The rearrangement joins TRBV30 to TRBJ1-1, with D unresolved. Trimming cost V 1 base and J 1 base, with 13 bases left between them. Germline V gene data show CDR1 as GTSNPN and CDR2 as SVGIG (reference sequence). This CDR3 region has 15 residues.